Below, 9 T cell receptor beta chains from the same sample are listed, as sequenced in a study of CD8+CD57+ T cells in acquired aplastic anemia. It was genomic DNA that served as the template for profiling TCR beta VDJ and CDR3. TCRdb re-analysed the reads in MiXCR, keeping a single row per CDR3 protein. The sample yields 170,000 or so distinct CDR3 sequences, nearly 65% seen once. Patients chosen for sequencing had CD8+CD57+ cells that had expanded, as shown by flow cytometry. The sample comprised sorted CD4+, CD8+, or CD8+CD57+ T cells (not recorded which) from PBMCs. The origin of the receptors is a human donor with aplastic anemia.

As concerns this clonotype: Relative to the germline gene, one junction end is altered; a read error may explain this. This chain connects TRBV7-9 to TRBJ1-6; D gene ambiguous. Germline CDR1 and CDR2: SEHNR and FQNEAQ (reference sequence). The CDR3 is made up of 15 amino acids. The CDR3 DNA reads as TGTGCCAGCAGCTTAGGCACAGTGTCTAATTCACCTCTCCACTTT. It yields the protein CASSLGTVSNSPLHF.

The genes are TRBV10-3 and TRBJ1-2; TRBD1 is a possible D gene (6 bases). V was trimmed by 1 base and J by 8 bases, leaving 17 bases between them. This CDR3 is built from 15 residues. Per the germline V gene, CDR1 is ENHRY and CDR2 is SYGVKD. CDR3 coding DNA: TGTGCCATCAGTGAGTTGGGACATCCGGCGGGAGGCTACACCTTC. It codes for CAISELGHPAGGYTF.

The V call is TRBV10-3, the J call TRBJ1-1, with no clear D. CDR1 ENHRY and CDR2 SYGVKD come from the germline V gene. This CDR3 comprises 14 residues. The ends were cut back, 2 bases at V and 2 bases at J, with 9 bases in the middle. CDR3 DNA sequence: TGTGCCATCAGTGAGGACCCGGAAAACACTGAAGCTTTCTTT. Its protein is CAISEDPENTEAFF.

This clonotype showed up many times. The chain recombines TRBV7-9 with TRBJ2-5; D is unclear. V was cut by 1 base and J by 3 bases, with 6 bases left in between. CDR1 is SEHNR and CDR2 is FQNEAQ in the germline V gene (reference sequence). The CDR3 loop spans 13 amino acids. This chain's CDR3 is CASSLVDEETQYF. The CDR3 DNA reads TGTGCCAGCAGCTTAGTAGATGAAGAGACCCAGTACTTC.

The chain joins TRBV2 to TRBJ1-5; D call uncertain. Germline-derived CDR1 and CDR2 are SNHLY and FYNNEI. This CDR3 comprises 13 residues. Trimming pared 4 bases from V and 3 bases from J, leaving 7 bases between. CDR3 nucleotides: TGTGCCAGCAGTGTGAGGGTCAATCAGCCCCAGCATTTT. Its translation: CASSVRVNQPQHF.

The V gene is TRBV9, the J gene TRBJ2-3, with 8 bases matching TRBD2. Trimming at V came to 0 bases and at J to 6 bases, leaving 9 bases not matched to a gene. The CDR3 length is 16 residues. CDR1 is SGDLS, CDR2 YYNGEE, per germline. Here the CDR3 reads CASSVGGSGIPDTQYF. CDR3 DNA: TGTGCCAGCAGCGTAGGGGGTAGCGGGATCCCCGATACGCAGTATTTT.

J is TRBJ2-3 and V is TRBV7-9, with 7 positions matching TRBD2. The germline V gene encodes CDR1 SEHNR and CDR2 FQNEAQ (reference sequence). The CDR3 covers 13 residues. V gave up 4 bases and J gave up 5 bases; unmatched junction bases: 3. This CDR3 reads CASSSPGGDTQYF. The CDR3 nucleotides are TGTGCCAGCAGCTCGCCGGGAGGAGATACGCAGTATTTT.

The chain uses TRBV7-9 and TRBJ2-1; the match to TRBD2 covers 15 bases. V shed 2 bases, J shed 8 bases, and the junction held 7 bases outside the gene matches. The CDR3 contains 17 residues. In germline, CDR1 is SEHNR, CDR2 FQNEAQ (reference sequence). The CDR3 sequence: CASSLRTSGGAADEQFF. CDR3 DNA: TGTGCCAGCAGCTTAAGGACTAGCGGGGGGGCCGCCGATGAGCAGTTCTTC.

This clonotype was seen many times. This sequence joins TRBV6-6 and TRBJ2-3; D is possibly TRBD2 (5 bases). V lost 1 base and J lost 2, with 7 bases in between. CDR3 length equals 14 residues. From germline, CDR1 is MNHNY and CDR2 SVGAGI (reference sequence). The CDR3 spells CASSYWGDTDTQYF. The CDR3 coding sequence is TGTGCCAGCAGTTACTGGGGAGACACAGATACGCAGTATTTT.